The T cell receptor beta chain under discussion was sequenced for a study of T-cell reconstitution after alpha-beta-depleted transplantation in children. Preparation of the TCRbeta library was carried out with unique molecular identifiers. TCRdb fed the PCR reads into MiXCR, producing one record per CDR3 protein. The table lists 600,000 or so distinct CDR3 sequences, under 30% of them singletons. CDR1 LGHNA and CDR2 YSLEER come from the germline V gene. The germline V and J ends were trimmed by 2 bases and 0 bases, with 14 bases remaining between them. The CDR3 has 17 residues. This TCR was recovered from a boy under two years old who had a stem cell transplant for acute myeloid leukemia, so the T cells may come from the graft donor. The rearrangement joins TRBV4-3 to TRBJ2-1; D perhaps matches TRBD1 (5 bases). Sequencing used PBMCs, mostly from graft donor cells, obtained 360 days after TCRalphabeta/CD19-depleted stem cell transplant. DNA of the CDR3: TGCGCCAGCAGCCAAAGATTACCAGGGAACTCCTACAATGAGCAGTTCTTC. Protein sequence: CASSQRLPGNSYNEQFF.